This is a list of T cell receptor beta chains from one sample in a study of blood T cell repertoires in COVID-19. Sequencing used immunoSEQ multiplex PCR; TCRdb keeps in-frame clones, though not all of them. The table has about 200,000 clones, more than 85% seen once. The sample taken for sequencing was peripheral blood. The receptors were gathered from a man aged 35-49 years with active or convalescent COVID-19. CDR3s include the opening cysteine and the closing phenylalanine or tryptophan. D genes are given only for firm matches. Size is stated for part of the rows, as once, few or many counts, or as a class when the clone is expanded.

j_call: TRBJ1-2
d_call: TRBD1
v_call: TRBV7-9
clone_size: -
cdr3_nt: TGTGCCAGCAGTACAGGGGGAAGCGGCTACACCTTC
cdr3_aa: CASSTGGSGYTF

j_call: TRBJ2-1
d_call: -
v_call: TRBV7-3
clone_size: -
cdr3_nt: TGTGCCAGCAGCTTTAGGCAGGGGACGTACAATGAGCAGTTCTTC
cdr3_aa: CASSFRQGTYNEQFF

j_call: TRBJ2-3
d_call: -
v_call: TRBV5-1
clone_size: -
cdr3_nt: TGCGCCAGCAGCTCGAGCACAGATACGCAGTATTTT
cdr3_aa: CASSSSTDTQYF

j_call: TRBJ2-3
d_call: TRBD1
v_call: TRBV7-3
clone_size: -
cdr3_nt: TGTGCCAGCAGTCTGACAGGGGGCGCGTCCCTCACAGATACGCAGTATTTT
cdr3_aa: CASSLTGGASLTDTQYF

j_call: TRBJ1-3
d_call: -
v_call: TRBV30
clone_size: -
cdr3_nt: TGTGCCAGCGGGACTGACTTTTCTGGAAACACCATATATTTT
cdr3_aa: CASGTDFSGNTIYF

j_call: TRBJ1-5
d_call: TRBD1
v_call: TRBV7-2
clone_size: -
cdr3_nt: TGTGCCAGCAGCTGGGACAGGGCCGAGCCCCAGCATTTT
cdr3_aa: CASSWDRAEPQHF

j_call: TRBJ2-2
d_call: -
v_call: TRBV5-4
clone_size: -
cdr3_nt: TGTGCCAGCAGCTTGGGCAGGGGATACACCGGGGAGCTGTTTTTT
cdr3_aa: CASSLGRGYTGELFF

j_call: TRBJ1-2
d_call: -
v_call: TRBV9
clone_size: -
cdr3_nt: TGTGCCAGCAGTCGGGATGCATATGGCTACACCTTC
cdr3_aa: CASSRDAYGYTF

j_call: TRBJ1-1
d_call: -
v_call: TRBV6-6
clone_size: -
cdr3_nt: TGTGCCAGCCGCCGAGGCCCCCAGTACCCTGAAGCTTTCTTT
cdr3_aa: CASRRGPQYPEAFF

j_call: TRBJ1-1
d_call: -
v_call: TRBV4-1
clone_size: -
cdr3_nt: TGCGCCAGCAGCCAAGCACGGGCAGGGCTACTAATGAACACTGAAGCTTTCTTT
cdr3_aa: CASSQARAGLLMNTEAFF

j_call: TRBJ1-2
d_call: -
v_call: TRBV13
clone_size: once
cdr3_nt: TGTGCCAGCAGCTTAGGCAGATGGCAGGCGAGGGCTAACTATGGCTACACCTTC
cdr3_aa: CASSLGRWQARANYGYTF

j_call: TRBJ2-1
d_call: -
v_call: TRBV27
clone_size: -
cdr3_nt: TGTGCCAGCAGTTTAAGGTCTAGCCCGAAGTTCTTC
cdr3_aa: CASSLRSSPKFF

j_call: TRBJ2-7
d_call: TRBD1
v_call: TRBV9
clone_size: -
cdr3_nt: TGTGCCAGCAGCGTATTTGGAGGACAGGGGTTAGCCGAGCAGTACTTC
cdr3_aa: CASSVFGGQGLAEQYF

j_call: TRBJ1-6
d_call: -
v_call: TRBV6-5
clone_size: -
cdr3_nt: TGTGCCAGCAGTCCCCTGGGCTATTATAATTCACCCCTCCACTTT
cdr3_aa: CASSPLGYYNSPLHF

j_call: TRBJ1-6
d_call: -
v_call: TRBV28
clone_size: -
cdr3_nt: TGTGCCAGCAGTTATACCAGCTCCTATAATTCACCCCTCCACTTT
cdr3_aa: CASSYTSSYNSPLHF

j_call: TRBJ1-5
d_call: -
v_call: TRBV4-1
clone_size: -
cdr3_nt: TGCGCCAGCAGCCGAGGGAACAATCAGCCCCAGCATTTT
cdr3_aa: CASSRGNNQPQHF

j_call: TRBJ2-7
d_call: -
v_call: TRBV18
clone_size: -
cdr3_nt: TGTGCCAGCTCACCGTCCGTCCGTTCCTACGAGCAGTACTTC
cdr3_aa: CASSPSVRSYEQYF

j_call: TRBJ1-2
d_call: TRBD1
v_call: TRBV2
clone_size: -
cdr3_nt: TGTGCCAGCAAAGAGGGGGCACTTGGCTACACCTTC
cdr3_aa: CASKEGALGYTF

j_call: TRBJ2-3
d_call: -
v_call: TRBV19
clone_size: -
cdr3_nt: TGTGCCAGTAGTATGATAGGGGAATGGGGCGCAGATACGCAGTATTTT
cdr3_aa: CASSMIGEWGADTQYF

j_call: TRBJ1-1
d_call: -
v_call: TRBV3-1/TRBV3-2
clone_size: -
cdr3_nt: TGTGCCAGCAGCCCCTCTTTAGAGAGTGAAGCTTTCTTT
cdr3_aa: CASSPSLESEAFF

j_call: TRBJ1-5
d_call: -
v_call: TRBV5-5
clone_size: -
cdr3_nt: TGTGCCAGCAGCCCGGGGGGCGGTGCTAATCAGCCCCAGCATTTT
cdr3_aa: CASSPGGGANQPQHF

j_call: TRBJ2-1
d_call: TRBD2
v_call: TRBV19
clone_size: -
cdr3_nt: TGTGCCAGTAGTTTGCCCGGCGGGGGTGAGCAGTTCTTC
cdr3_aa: CASSLPGGGEQFF

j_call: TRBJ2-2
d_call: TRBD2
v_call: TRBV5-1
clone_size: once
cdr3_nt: TGCGCCAGCCGAGCCCCGGGACTAGCGGCCGGGGAGCTGTTTTTT
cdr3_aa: CASRAPGLAAGELFF

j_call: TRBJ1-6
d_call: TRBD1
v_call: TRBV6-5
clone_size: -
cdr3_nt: TGTGCCAGCAGGTTTGGACAGGTTAATTCACCCCTCCACTTT
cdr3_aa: CASRFGQVNSPLHF

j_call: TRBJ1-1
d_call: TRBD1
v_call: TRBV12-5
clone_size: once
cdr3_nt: TGTGCTAGTCAAGAGGGACAGGAAAGTGAAGCTTTCTTT
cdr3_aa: CASQEGQESEAFF

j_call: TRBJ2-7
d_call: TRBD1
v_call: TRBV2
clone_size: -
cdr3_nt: TGTGCCAGCAGCCAACCGCAGGGGGTGTCCTACGAGCAGTACTTC
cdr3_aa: CASSQPQGVSYEQYF

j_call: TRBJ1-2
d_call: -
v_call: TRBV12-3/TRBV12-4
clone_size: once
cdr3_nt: TGTGCCAGCAGTTTAACACAGTACTATGGCTACACCTTC
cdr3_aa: CASSLTQYYGYTF

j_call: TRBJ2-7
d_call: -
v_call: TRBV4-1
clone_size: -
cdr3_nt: TGCGCCAGCAGCCTCCCGGGTGACTCCTCCTACGAGCAGTACTTC
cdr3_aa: CASSLPGDSSYEQYF

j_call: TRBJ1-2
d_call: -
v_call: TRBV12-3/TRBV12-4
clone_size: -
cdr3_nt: TGTGCCAGCAGTAGAGACAGCGGCTACACCTTC
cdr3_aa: CASSRDSGYTF

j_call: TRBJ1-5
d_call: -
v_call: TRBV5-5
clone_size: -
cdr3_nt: TGTGCCAGCAGCTTGGGCAGGGGAAGCAATCAGCCCCAGCATTTT
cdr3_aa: CASSLGRGSNQPQHF

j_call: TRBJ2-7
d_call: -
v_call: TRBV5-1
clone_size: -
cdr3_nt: TGCGCCAGCAGTTTCCAGGGCGACGAGCAGTACTTC
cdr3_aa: CASSFQGDEQYF

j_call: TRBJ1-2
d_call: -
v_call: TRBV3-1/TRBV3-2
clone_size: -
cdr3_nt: TGTGCCAGCAGCCAAGATTACGAGGGTGGCTACACCTTC
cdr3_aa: CASSQDYEGGYTF

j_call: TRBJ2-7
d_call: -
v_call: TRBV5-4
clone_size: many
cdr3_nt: TGTGCCAGCAGCCGAGGGTCCTACGAGCAGTACTTC
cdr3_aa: CASSRGSYEQYF

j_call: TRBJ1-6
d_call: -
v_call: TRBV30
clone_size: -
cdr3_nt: TGTGCCTGGAGTCTTACTGCACTCACCTATAATTCACCCCTCCACTTT
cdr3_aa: CAWSLTALTYNSPLHF

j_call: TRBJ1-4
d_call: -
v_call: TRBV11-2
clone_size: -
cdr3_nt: TGTGCCAGCAGCTTAGGGTGGCAAAATGAAAAACTGTTTTTT
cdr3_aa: CASSLGWQNEKLFF

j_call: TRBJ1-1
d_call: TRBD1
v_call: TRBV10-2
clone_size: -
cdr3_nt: TGCGCCAGCAGGGGCAGGGGGCGCGAAGCTTTCTTT
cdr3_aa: CASRGRGREAFF

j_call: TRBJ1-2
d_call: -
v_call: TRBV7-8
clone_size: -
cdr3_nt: TGTGCCAGCAGTCCGAGAGGGTTATCTTTCTATGGCTACACCTTC
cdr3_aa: CASSPRGLSFYGYTF

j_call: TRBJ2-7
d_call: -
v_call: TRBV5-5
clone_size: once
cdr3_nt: TGTGCCAGCAGATCACCGGGACAAAAAACCGAGCAGTACTTC
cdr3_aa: CASRSPGQKTEQYF

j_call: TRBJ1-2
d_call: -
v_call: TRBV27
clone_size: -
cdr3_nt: TGTGCCAGCAGCCTGACAGGAGTCTATGGCTACACCTTC
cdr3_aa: CASSLTGVYGYTF

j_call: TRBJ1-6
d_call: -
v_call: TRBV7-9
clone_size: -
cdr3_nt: TGTGCCAGCAGCTTAGCTTTAGGACGGGAAAGGGAGTCACCCCTCCACTTT
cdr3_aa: CASSLALGRERESPLHF

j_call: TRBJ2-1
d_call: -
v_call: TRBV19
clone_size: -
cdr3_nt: TGTGCCAGTAGTATTTCGGGTGGGAGCTCCTACAATGAGCAGTTCTTC
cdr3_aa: CASSISGGSSYNEQFF

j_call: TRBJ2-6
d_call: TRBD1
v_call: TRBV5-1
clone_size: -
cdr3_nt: TGCGCCAGCAGCTTTGGAGGGACAGGGGGCGGTGGGGCCAACGTCCTGACTTTC
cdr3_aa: CASSFGGTGGGGANVLTF

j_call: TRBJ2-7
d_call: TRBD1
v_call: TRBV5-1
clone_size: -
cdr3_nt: TGCGCCAGCAGCTCGGGACAGGGCCGTTGGGACGAGCAGTACTTC
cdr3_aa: CASSSGQGRWDEQYF

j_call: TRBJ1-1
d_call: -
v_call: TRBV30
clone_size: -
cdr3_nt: TGTGCCTGGAGTGAGGCGGGCTACACTGAAGCTTTCTTT
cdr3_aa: CAWSEAGYTEAFF

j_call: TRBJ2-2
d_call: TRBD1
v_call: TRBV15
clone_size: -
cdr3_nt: TGTGCCACCAGCAGAGTGGGACAGGCATATACGCCGAACACCGGGGAGCTGTTTTTT
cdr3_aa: CATSRVGQAYTPNTGELFF

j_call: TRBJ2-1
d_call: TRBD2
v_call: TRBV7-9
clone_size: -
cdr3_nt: TGTGCCAGCAGCTCGACTAGCGGGAGGGCCCTAAATGAGCAGTTCTTC
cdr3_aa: CASSSTSGRALNEQFF

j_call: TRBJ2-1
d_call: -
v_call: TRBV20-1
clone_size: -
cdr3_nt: TGCAGTGCTGGAACGGGGTGGGAGCAGTTCTTC
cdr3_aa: CSAGTGWEQFF

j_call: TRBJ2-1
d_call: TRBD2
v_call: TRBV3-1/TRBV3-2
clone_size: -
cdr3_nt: TGTGCCAGCAGGGAACTAGCGGGATACAATGAGCAGTTCTTC
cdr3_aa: CASRELAGYNEQFF

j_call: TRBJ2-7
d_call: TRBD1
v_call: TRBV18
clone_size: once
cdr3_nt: TGTGCCAGCTCACCTCCCCCGGGACAGGGCTCCTACGAGCAGTACTTC
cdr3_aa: CASSPPPGQGSYEQYF

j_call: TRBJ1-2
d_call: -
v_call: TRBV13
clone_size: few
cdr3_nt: TGTGCCAGCAGCTTAGAAGGGACTTTCTATGGCTACACCTTC
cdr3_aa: CASSLEGTFYGYTF

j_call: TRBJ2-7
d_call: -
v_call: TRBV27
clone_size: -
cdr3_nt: TGTGCCAGCAGTCCGACAGCCTCCTACGAGCAGTACTTC
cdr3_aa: CASSPTASYEQYF

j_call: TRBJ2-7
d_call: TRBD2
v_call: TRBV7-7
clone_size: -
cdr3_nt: TGTGCTAGCAGCTTAGAAGCGGGAGGCTACGAGCAGTACTTC
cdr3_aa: CASSLEAGGYEQYF

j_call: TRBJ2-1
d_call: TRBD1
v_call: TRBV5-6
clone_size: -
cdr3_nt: TGTGCCAGCAGCTTGGTAATATGGGACAGGGGTCGGAATGAGCAGTTCTTC
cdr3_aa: CASSLVIWDRGRNEQFF

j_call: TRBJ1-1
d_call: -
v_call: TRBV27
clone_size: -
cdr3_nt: TGTGCCAGCAACCCCACACGAATGAACACTGAAGCTTTCTTT
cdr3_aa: CASNPTRMNTEAFF

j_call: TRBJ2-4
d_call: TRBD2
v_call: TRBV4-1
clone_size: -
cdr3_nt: TGCGCCAGCAGCCAAAGGGAGGGTACTGACATTCAGTACTTC
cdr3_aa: CASSQREGTDIQYF

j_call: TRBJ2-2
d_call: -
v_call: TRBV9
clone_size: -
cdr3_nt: TGTGCCAGCAGCGTTACAGTACCCGGGGAGCTGTTTTTT
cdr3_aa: CASSVTVPGELFF

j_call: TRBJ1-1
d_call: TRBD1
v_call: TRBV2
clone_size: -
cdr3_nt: TGTGCCAGCGCCCGCAGGGGGCTTTCCACTGAAGCTTTCTTT
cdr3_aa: CASARRGLSTEAFF

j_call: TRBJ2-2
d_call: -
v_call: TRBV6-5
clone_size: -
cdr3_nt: TGTGCCAGCAGCACCCGGTGGGGGCACACCGGGGAGCTGTTTTTT
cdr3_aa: CASSTRWGHTGELFF

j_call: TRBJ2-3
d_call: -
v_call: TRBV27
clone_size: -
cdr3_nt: TGTGCCAGCAGTCTTCTTAGTGGGGCGGCAGATACGCAGTATTTT
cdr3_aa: CASSLLSGAADTQYF